A selection of T cell receptor beta chains follows, all from one sample in a study of graft-versus-host responses after intestinal transplantation. These TCRs' antigens remain unknown. Profiling relied on immunoSEQ multiplex PCR, and the TCRdb table lists in-frame clones only, not all of them. The sample holds approximately 110,000 clones, around 92% seen once. Source: unstimulated CD8+ T cells sorted from spleen or lymph node cells, taken before transplant. The source of these receptors is a human donor who was the organ donor for an intestinal transplant. Both conserved end residues are part of each CDR3. The D gene is left open where the match is weak. The size entry is marked missing in some rows and otherwise reads once, few, many or a size class.

CDR3nt,CDR3aa,j_gene,d_gene,v_gene,abundance
TGTGCCAGCAGCAAAGCTAGACATATCGGGAACACCGGGGAGCTGTTTTTT,CASSKARHIGNTGELFF,TRBJ2-2,NA,TRBV21-1,once
TGTGCCATCAGTTCGACAGCATTGTCCTACGAGCAGTACTTC,CAISSTALSYEQYF,TRBJ2-7,NA,TRBV10-3,few
TGTGCCAGCAGTTTAACGGGGTTAAATGAGCAGTTCTTC,CASSLTGLNEQFF,TRBJ2-1,NA,TRBV27,NA
TGTGCCAGCAGTTTATGGACAGTCTACGAGCAGTACTTC,CASSLWTVYEQYF,TRBJ2-7,NA,TRBV28,once
TGTGCCAGCAGCCAGGACTACTCCAACTACGAGCAGTACTTC,CASSQDYSNYEQYF,TRBJ2-7,NA,TRBV7-8,NA
TGTGCCAGCAGTTCCCCGGGGAGGGGGCATAACGAGCAGTACTTC,CASSSPGRGHNEQYF,TRBJ2-7,NA,TRBV6-1,NA
TGTGCCAGTAGTATAGCCTCACTAGCGGGAGTCAAAAACATTCAGTACTTC,CASSIASLAGVKNIQYF,TRBJ2-4,TRBD2,TRBV19,NA
TGTGCCAGCAGCGGCGACTCCTACGAGCAGTACTTC,CASSGDSYEQYF,TRBJ2-7,NA,TRBV9,NA
TGTGCCAGTAGTATAGAGGGACTAGCGGGAAGCAGAGAGCAGTTCTTC,CASSIEGLAGSREQFF,TRBJ2-1,TRBD2,TRBV19,NA
TGTGCCTGGAGTAGGGGACAGAGGAACACTGAAGCTTTCTTT,CAWSRGQRNTEAFF,TRBJ1-1,TRBD1,TRBV30,few
TGTGCCAGCAGTTTATATTTCTTGGCTAGCGGGAGTCGTGAGCAGTTCTTC,CASSLYFLASGSREQFF,TRBJ2-1,TRBD2,TRBV27,NA
TGTGCCAGCAGCCAAGATCGGACGGTGAACACTGAAGCTTTCTTT,CASSQDRTVNTEAFF,TRBJ1-1,NA,TRBV14,NA
TGTGCACTCAGGGAGGTAGCGGGAGGGCCTTACACCGGGGAGCTGTTTTTT,CALREVAGGPYTGELFF,TRBJ2-2,TRBD2,TRBV2,NA
TGTGCCAGCACCATGACAGGGACTAACACTGAAGCTTTCTTT,CASTMTGTNTEAFF,TRBJ1-1,TRBD1,TRBV28,NA
TGTGCCAGCAGTTTAGGGGCGGTAACCTACGAGCAGTACTTC,CASSLGAVTYEQYF,TRBJ2-7,NA,TRBV28,NA
TGCGCCAGCAGCCAAGGGACGAGGGGGAATGGAAACATTCAGTACTTC,CASSQGTRGNGNIQYF,TRBJ2-4,NA,TRBV4-3,NA
TGTGCCAGCAGCGCTTATGGGGGACTAGCGGGAGAAGGGTACAATGAGCAGTTCTTC,CASSAYGGLAGEGYNEQFF,TRBJ2-1,TRBD2,TRBV7-9,NA
TGTGCCAGTAGCCAAAAGGTGAACACTGAAGCTTTCTTT,CASSQKVNTEAFF,TRBJ1-1,NA,TRBV19,NA
TGTGCCAGCAGATCTGGACTCGCCCCCTCCCTAGTCGATGAGCAGTTCTTC,CASRSGLAPSLVDEQFF,TRBJ2-1,NA,TRBV28,NA
TGTGCCAGCAGCAATGGAACAGGGCCCCCCACAGATACGCAGTATTTT,CASSNGTGPPTDTQYF,TRBJ2-3,NA,TRBV21-1,NA
TGTGCCAGCAGTGAAGCGTTCCGACAGGCGGACGGGGAGCTGTTTTTT,CASSEAFRQADGELFF,TRBJ2-2,NA,TRBV6-1,NA
TGTGCCATCAGCGCCGGGACCGACTATGGCTACACCTTC,CAISAGTDYGYTF,TRBJ1-2,NA,TRBV10-3,NA
TGCAGCGTACCGGGTGGGACTGAAGCTTTCTTT,CSVPGGTEAFF,TRBJ1-1,NA,TRBV29-1,NA
TGTGCCAGCAGCGACGGGACACCCCGGCGGTTCTTC,CASSDGTPRRFF,TRBJ2-1,NA,TRBV5-4,NA
TGTGCCAGCAGGCTCCTAGGAGCGGGAGAGCAGTACTTC,CASRLLGAGEQYF,TRBJ2-5,TRBD2,TRBV5-4,NA
TGCGCCGGAAACAGGGACTACGGCAATCAGCCCCAGCATTTT,CAGNRDYGNQPQHF,TRBJ1-5,NA,TRBV5-1,NA
TGCAGCGTTGCCTGGGTTCTTGGGGGGGCGGACCAAGAGACCCAGTACTTC,CSVAWVLGGADQETQYF,TRBJ2-5,NA,TRBV29-1,NA
TGCGCCAGCAGATACTCAGGGCACCTTGATAGCACAGATACGCAGTATTTT,CASRYSGHLDSTDTQYF,TRBJ2-3,NA,TRBV4-1,NA
TGTGCCAGTCAATTGGTCGGGAGTGGCCATAATCAGCCCCAGCATTTT,CASQLVGSGHNQPQHF,TRBJ1-5,NA,TRBV19,once
TGCGCCAGCAGCCACCTCACAGGGTTCACTGAAGCTTTCTTT,CASSHLTGFTEAFF,TRBJ1-1,NA,TRBV4-1,NA
TGTGCCAGTGGGGACCCAGGGGTCTACGAGCAGTACTTC,CASGDPGVYEQYF,TRBJ2-7,NA,TRBV5-8,once
TGTGCCAGCAGCTTAGAGGGAAGGACTGAAGCTTTCTTT,CASSLEGRTEAFF,TRBJ1-1,NA,TRBV5-5,NA
TGTGCCAGCAGTCCTTCCGGCCTCGGATGGGGCTACACCTTC,CASSPSGLGWGYTF,TRBJ1-2,NA,TRBV6-6,NA
TGTGCCAGCAGCTTAGAATTCAGGGATAAAAACATTCAGTACTTC,CASSLEFRDKNIQYF,TRBJ2-4,NA,TRBV7-9,NA
TGCGCCAGCAGCCAGAGGAGGTCCAGGGGGGATGAGCAGTTCTTC,CASSQRRSRGDEQFF,TRBJ2-1,NA,TRBV4-3,NA
TGTGCCAGCAGCTTAGCGACAGGGGAGAGCACTGAAGCTTTCTTT,CASSLATGESTEAFF,TRBJ1-1,TRBD1,TRBV7-9,NA
TGTGCAAGTCGCTTAGTCAGTGACACCATATATTTT,CASRLVSDTIYF,TRBJ1-3,NA,TRBV12-2,NA
TGTGCCAGCAGTCCCTTCCCCAGGGGATACGGCTACACCTTC,CASSPFPRGYGYTF,TRBJ1-2,NA,TRBV28,NA
TGCGCCAGCAGCTCGGGGGGTAAAAGGCCTCAGCGATATGAGCAGTTCTTC,CASSSGGKRPQRYEQFF,TRBJ2-1,TRBD2,TRBV5-1,NA
TGTGCCAGCAGCTCTGACTTGGGGGCTTTCTTT,CASSSDLGAFF,TRBJ1-1,NA,TRBV6-1,NA
TGTGCCAGCAGATTTACTGGAAACACCATATATTTT,CASRFTGNTIYF,TRBJ1-3,NA,TRBV4-2,NA
TGTGCCAGTAGTATAGATAGCGGGAGTGGCACAGATACGCAGTATTTT,CASSIDSGSGTDTQYF,TRBJ2-3,TRBD2,TRBV19,NA
TGTGCCAGCAGCCAGGGACAGGGTAGCGAGCAGTACTTC,CASSQGQGSEQYF,TRBJ2-7,TRBD1,TRBV9,NA
TGTGCCAGCAGTTCGACAGGCTCTAACTATGGCTACACCTTC,CASSSTGSNYGYTF,TRBJ1-2,NA,TRBV28,NA
TGTGCCACCAGCAGAGACTGGAATCCCGGTACTACGAACAATGAGCAGTTCTTC,CATSRDWNPGTTNNEQFF,TRBJ2-1,NA,TRBV15,NA
TGTGCCAGCAGCTTGCAGAGCAAACGGCAAGAGACCCAGTACTTC,CASSLQSKRQETQYF,TRBJ2-5,NA,TRBV5-5,NA
TGTGCCAGCAGTGAAGCTGGAGCGGGAGATTACAATGAGCAGTTCTTC,CASSEAGAGDYNEQFF,TRBJ2-1,TRBD2,TRBV6-1,NA
TGTGCCAGCAGCGAAAGTGGGGGCTGGAGCTCCTACGAGCAGTACTTC,CASSESGGWSSYEQYF,TRBJ2-7,NA,TRBV2,once
TGTGCCAGCAGCCCCTTGGAGGCGGTGTTGGGCGAGCAGTACTTC,CASSPLEAVLGEQYF,TRBJ2-7,NA,TRBV25-1,NA
TGTGCCAGCAGCGCCGGGACAGGGGGCAATCAGCCCCAGCATTTT,CASSAGTGGNQPQHF,TRBJ1-5,TRBD1,TRBV9,NA